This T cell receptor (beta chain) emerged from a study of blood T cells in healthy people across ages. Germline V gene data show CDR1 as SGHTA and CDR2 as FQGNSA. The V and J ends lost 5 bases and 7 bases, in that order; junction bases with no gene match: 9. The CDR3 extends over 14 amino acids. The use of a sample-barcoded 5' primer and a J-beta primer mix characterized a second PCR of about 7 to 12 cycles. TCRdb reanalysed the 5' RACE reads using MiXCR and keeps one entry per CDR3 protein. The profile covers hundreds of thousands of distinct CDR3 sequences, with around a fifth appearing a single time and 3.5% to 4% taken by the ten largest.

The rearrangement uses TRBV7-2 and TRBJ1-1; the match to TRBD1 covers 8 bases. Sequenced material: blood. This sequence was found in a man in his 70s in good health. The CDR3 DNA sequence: TGTGCCAGCAGCCTAGGACAGGGTGGCGTTGAAGCTTTCTTT. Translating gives CASSLGQGGVEAFF.